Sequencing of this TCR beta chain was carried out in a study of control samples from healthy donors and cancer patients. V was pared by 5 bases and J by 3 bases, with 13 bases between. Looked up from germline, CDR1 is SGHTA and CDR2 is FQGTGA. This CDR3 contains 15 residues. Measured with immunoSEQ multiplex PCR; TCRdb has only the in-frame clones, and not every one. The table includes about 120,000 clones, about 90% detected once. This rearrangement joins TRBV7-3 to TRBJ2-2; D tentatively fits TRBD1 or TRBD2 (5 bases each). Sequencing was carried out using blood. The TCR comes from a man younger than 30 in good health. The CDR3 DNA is TGTGCCAGCAGCACGGGGCGGAGATACACCGGGGAGCTGTTTTTT. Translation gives CASSTGRRYTGELFF.